This is a list of T cell receptor beta chains from one sample in a study of blood T cell repertoires in COVID-19. Clones were read by immunoSEQ multiplex PCR, and TCRdb kept only the in-frame ones, dropping some. The sample consists of approximately 100,000 clones, roughly 92% of them appearing once. Sequenced input: peripheral blood. These receptors came from a man aged 65-85 years with acute or convalescent COVID-19. The CDR3 runs from the conserved cysteine through the conserved F or W. The D gene is left open where the match is weak. Part of the rows lack a size; the others show once, few, many or a class for expanded clones.

clone_size,j_call,v_call,d_call,cdr3_aa,cdr3_nt
-,TRBJ1-6,TRBV7-3,-,CASSSEGRSNSPLHF,TGTGCCAGCAGCTCCGAGGGAAGAAGTAATTCACCCCTCCACTTT
-,TRBJ1-1,TRBV4-1,-,CASSQETGADEAFF,TGCGCCAGCAGCCAAGAAACTGGGGCGGATGAAGCTTTCTTT
-,TRBJ1-1,TRBV2,-,CASINSLNTEAFF,TGTGCCAGCATTAACTCATTGAACACTGAAGCTTTCTTT
-,TRBJ1-4,TRBV5-1,-,CASSLGQSGTNEKLFF,TGCGCCAGCAGCTTGGGGCAGTCGGGAACTAATGAAAAACTGTTTTTT
-,TRBJ2-3,TRBV4-3,TRBD2,CASSQDWGLAGAGGQYF,TGCGCCAGCAGCCAAGATTGGGGACTAGCGGGAGCCGGGGGGCAGTATTTT
-,TRBJ1-2,TRBV12-3/TRBV12-4,-,CASSSAAGGYTF,TGTGCCAGCAGTTCGGCGGCCGGTGGCTACACCTTC
-,TRBJ2-3,TRBV14,-,CASSPRTSFADTQYF,TGTGCCAGCAGCCCTCGAACTAGTTTTGCAGATACGCAGTATTTT
-,TRBJ2-2,TRBV5-4,TRBD2,CASSLRWAGSGAGELFF,TGTGCCAGCAGCTTGCGGTGGGCGGGGAGCGGGGCCGGGGAGCTGTTTTTT
-,TRBJ2-1,TRBV6-2/TRBV6-3,-,CASSYSERVDLSYNEQFF,TGTGCCAGCAGTTACAGCGAGCGGGTTGACCTCTCCTACAATGAGCAGTTCTTC
-,TRBJ2-2,TRBV28,TRBD1,CASTPGQGTGELFF,TGTGCCAGCACTCCCGGACAGGGGACCGGGGAGCTGTTTTTT
-,TRBJ2-3,TRBV14,TRBD2,CASSQWGGRTDTQYF,TGTGCCAGCAGCCAATGGGGCGGGAGGACAGATACACAGTATTTT
few,TRBJ2-7,TRBV7-2,-,CASSGPDGKGLNEQYF,TGTGCCAGCAGCGGACCGGACGGGAAGGGCCTTAACGAGCAGTACTTC
-,TRBJ1-2,TRBV5-1,TRBD1,CASSPGTGNGYTF,TGCGCCAGCAGCCCCGGGACAGGGAATGGCTACACCTTC
-,TRBJ2-7,TRBV3-1/TRBV3-2,-,CASSSRPGKGREQYF,TGTGCCAGCAGCTCGCGTCCAGGGAAAGGCCGCGAGCAGTACTTC
-,TRBJ1-1,TRBV3-1/TRBV3-2,TRBD1,CASSRDRGVTFF,TGTGCCAGCAGCCGAGACAGGGGGGTGACTTTCTTT
-,TRBJ2-1,TRBV4-2,TRBD2,CASSQGYSGVYNEQFF,TGTGCCAGCAGCCAAGGCTATAGCGGGGTTTACAATGAGCAGTTCTTC
-,TRBJ2-5,TRBV11-3,-,CASSASSGDETQYF,TGTGCCAGCAGCGCCTCGTCGGGGGACGAGACCCAGTACTTC
few,TRBJ1-2,TRBV21-1,-,CASSYRGALQGPRYTF,TGTGCCAGCAGCTATCGCGGAGCCCTACAGGGCCCAAGATACACCTTC
-,TRBJ2-1,TRBV9,TRBD2,CASSVASGGYNEQFF,TGTGCCAGCAGCGTAGCTAGCGGGGGGTACAATGAGCAGTTCTTC
-,TRBJ2-2,TRBV14,TRBD1,CASSRAGGPGELFF,TGTGCCAGCAGCAGGGCAGGGGGCCCCGGGGAGCTGTTTTTT
-,TRBJ1-1,TRBV12-3/TRBV12-4,-,CASSHRRGTEAFF,TGTGCCAGCAGCCACAGGCGGGGAACTGAAGCTTTCTTT
-,TRBJ2-1,TRBV18,-,CASSPPASYNEQFF,TGTGCCAGCTCACCACCGGCTTCCTACAATGAGCAGTTCTTC
-,TRBJ1-2,TRBV7-9,-,CASSPPGNTGYTF,TGTGCCAGCAGCCCCCCAGGGAATACTGGCTACACCTTC
-,TRBJ2-5,TRBV19,TRBD2,CASSIGGASGLIGETQYF,TGTGCCAGTAGTATTGGTGGGGCTAGCGGGTTAATCGGGGAGACCCAGTACTTC
-,TRBJ2-7,TRBV6-5,TRBD2,CASSYSASGSYEQYF,TGTGCCAGCAGTTACTCGGCTAGCGGTTCCTACGAGCAGTACTTC
-,TRBJ1-2,TRBV5-5,-,CASSLLAGYTF,TGTGCCAGCAGCTTGTTGGCTGGCTACACCTTC
-,TRBJ2-5,TRBV19,-,CASSIPGEETQYF,TGTGCCAGTAGTATACCAGGGGAAGAGACCCAGTACTTC
-,TRBJ2-7,TRBV28,-,CASTRGRFPGYEQYF,TGTGCCAGCACCCGGGGGAGATTCCCAGGGTACGAGCAGTACTTC
-,TRBJ2-1,TRBV2,-,CASLGRARDEQFF,TGTGCCAGCCTCGGAAGGGCCAGGGATGAGCAGTTCTTC
-,TRBJ1-1,TRBV27,-,CASTPLGLNTEAFF,TGTGCCAGCACCCCCTTGGGCCTGAACACTGAAGCTTTCTTT
-,TRBJ1-2,TRBV5-4,TRBD1,CASSRSTGEERYGYTF,TGTGCCAGCAGCCGGTCCACAGGGGAAGAACGCTATGGCTACACCTTC
-,TRBJ2-5,TRBV20-1,-,CSASWTWGGTQYF,TGCAGTGCTAGTTGGACTTGGGGTGGGACCCAGTACTTC
-,TRBJ1-5,TRBV10-2,-,CASSDGQANNQPQHF,TGCGCCAGCAGTGATGGGCAGGCAAACAATCAGCCCCAGCATTTT